This T cell receptor beta chain was identified in a study of early T cells in non-severe SARS-CoV-2 infection. With 6 bases clipped from V and 6 bases from J, the junction kept 9 bases outside the gene matches. The CDR3 is 15 amino acids. Germline V gives CDR1 MNHEY, CDR2 SVGEGT. This clonotype appeared a few times. Using its own MiXCR run on the 5' RACE reads, TCRdb lists one record per CDR3 protein. The sample has some 75,000 distinct CDR3 sequences; roughly an eighth are singletons. The J gene is TRBJ1-4, the V gene TRBV6-2 or TRBV6-3, with 8 bases identical to TRBD1. This receptor was obtained from an adult who was a healthcare worker with PCR-confirmed SARS-CoV-2 infection or an uninfected control (not recorded which). Sequenced sample: whole blood. The CDR3 spells CASSKGTGTYEKLFF. The CDR3 nucleotides read TGTGCCAGCAGCAAGGGGACAGGCACTTATGAAAAACTGTTTTTT.